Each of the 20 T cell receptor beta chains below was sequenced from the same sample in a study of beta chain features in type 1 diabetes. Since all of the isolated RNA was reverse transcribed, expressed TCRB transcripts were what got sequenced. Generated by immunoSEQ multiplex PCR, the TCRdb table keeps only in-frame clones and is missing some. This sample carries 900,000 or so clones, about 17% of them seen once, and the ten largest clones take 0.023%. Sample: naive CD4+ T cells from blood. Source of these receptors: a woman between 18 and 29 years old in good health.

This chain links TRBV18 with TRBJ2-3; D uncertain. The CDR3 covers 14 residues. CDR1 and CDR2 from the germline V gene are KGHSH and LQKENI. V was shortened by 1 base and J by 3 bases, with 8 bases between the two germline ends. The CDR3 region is CASSPHPGTDTQYF. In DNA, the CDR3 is TGTGCCAGCTCACCACATCCAGGTACAGATACGCAGTATTTT.

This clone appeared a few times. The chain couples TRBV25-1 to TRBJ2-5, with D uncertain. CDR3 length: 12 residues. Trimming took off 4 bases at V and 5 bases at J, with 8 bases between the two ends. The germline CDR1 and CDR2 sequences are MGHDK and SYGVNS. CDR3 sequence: CASSAIGETQYF. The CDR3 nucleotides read TGTGCCAGCAGTGCAATTGGGGAGACCCAGTACTTC.

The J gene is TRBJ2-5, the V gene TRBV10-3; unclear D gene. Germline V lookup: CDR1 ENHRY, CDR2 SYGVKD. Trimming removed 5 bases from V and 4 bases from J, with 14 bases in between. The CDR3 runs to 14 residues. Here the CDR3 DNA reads TGTGCCATCAGTTACCCAGAAGGTGGAGAGACCCAGTACTTC. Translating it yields CAISYPEGGETQYF.

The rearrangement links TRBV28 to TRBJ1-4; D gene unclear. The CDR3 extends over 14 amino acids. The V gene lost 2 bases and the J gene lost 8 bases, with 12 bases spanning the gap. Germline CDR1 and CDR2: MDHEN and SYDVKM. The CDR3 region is CASSLPAAGEKLFF. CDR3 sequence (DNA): TGTGCCAGCAGTTTACCCGCTGCGGGGGAAAAACTGTTTTTT.

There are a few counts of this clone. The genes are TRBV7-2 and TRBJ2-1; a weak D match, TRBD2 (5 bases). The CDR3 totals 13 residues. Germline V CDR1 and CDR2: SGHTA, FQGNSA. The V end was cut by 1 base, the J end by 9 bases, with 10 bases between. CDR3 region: CASSLGEWREQFF. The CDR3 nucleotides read TGTGCCAGCAGCTTAGGGGAGTGGCGTGAGCAGTTCTTC.

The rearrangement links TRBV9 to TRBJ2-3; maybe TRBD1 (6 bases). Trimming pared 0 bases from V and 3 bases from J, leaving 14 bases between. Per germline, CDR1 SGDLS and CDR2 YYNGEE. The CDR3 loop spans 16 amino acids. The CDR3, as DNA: TGTGCCAGCAGCGTAGACCAGGGGCGGATAACAGATACGCAGTATTTT. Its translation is CASSVDQGRITDTQYF.

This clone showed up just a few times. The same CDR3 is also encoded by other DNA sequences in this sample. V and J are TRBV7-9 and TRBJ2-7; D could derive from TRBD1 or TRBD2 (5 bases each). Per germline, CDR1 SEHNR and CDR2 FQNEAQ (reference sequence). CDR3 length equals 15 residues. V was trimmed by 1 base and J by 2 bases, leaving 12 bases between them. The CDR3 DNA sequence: TGTGCCAGCAGCTTAGGGCTAGCAGGGACCTACGAGCAGTACTTC. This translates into CASSLGLAGTYEQYF.

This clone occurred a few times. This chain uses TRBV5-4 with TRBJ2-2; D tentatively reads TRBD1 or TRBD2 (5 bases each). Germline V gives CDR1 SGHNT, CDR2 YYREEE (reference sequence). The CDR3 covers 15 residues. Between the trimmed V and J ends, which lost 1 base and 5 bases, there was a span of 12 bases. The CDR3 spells CASSLFGAGTGELFF. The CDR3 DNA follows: TGTGCCAGCAGCTTGTTCGGGGCAGGGACCGGGGAGCTGTTTTTT.

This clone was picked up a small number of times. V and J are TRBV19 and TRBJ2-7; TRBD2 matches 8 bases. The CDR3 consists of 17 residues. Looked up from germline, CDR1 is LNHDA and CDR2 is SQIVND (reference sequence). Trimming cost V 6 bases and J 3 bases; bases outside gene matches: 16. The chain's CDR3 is CASSRRYREGKGYEQYF. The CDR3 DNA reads TGTGCCAGTAGCCGACGTTACCGGGAGGGAAAAGGCTACGAGCAGTACTTC.

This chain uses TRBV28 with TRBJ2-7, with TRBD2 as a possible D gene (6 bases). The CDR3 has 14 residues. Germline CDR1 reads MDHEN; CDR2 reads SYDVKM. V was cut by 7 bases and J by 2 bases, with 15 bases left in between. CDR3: CASKTSLNAYEQYF. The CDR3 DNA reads TGTGCCAGCAAAACTAGCCTTAACGCCTACGAGCAGTACTTC. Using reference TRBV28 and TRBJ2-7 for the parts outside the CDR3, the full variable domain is DVKVTQSSRYLVKRTGEKVFLECVQDMDHENMFWYRQDPGLGLRLIYFSYDVKMKEKGDIPEGYSVSREKKERFSLILESASTNQTSMYLCASKTSLNAYEQYFGPGTRLTVT.

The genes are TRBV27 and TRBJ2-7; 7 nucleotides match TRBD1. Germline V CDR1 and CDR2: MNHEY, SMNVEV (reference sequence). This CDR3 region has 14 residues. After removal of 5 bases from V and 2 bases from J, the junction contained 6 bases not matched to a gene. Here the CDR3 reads CASSRTGPTYEQYF. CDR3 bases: TGTGCCAGCAGTCGGACAGGCCCAACCTACGAGCAGTACTTC.

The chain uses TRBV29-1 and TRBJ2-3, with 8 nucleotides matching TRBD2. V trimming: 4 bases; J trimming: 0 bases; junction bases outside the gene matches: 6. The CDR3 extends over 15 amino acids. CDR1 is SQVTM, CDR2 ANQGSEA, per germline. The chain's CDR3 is CSVGGASGSTDTQYF. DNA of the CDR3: TGCAGCGTTGGAGGGGCTAGCGGGAGCACAGATACGCAGTATTTT.

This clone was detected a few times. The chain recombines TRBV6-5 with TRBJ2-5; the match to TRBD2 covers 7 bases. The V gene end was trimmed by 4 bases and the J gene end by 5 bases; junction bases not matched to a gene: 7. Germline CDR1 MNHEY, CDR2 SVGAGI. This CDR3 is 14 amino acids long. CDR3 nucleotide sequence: TGTGCCAGCAGTTGGAGCGGGGCCCGGGAGACCCAGTACTTC. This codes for CASSWSGARETQYF.

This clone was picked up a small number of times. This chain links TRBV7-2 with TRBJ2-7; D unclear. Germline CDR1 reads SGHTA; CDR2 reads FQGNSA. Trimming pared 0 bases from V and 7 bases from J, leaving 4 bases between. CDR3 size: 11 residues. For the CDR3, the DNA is TGTGCCAGCAGCTTAGCAGATGAGCAGTACTTC. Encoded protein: CASSLADEQYF.

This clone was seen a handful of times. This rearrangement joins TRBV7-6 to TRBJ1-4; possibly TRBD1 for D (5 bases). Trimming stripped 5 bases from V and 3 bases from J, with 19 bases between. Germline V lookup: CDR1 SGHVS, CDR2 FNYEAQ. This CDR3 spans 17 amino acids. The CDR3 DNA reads TGTGCCAGCAGCCGTCGCTATCTCAGGGCTGCTAATGAAAAACTGTTTTTT. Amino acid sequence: CASSRRYLRAANEKLFF.

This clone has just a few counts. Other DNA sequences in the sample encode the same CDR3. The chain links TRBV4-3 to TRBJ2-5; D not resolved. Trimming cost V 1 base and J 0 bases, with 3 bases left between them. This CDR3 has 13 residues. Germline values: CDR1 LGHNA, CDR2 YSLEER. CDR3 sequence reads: CASSQGYQETQYF. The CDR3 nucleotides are TGCGCCAGCAGCCAAGGGTACCAAGAGACCCAGTACTTC.

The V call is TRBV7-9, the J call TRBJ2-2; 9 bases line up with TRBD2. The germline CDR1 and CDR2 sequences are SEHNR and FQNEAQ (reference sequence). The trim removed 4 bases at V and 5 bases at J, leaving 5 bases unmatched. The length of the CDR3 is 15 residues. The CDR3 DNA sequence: TGTGCCAGCAGCTCCCTAGCGGGGTCAACCGGGGAGCTGTTTTTT. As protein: CASSSLAGSTGELFF.

CDR3 residues: CASSSTGSGNTIYF. The CDR3 coding sequence is TGTGCCAGCAGCTCGACAGGTTCTGGAAACACCATATATTTT. The V and J genes are TRBV7-2 and TRBJ1-3; tentative D call: TRBD1 (6 bases). V was cut by 4 bases and J by 1 base, with 8 bases left in between. The CDR3 is 14 residues long. Germline loops: CDR1 SGHTA, CDR2 FQGNSA.

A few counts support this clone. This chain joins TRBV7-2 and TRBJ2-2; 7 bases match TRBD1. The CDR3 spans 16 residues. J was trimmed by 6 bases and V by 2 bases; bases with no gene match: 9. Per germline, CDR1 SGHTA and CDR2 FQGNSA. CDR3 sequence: CASSLRGTVSPGELFF. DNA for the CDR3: TGTGCCAGCAGCTTAAGGGGGACAGTCAGCCCCGGGGAGCTGTTTTTT.

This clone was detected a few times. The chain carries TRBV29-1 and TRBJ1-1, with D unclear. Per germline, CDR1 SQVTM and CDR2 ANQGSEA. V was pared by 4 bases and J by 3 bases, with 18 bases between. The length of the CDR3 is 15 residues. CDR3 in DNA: TGCAGCGTTGCTTTCAGAAGGAGTAGTGACACTGAAGCTTTCTTT. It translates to CSVAFRRSSDTEAFF.